The following is a TCR beta chain sequence with its context. The target antigen is unknown. The CDR3 is made up of 17 amino acids. V was pared by 8 bases and J by 0 bases, with 13 bases of the junction left unmatched. The V gene's germline CDR1 is SGHAT and CDR2 FQNNGV. TCRB libraries came from RNA via three nested multiplex PCR rounds. TCRB-specific cDNA synthesis used roughly 0.5 ug of total RNA. TCRdb reprocessed the multiplex PCR reads with MiXCR, giving one entry per CDR3 protein. The sample yields 20,000 or so distinct CDR3 sequences, about two thirds seen once. This entry comes from a study of tumor-infiltrating lymphocytes in glioblastoma multiforme. Study conclusions and caveats: Only one glioblastoma patient had TCR and mutation analysis. Detected clone frequencies may not reflect cell counts, being RNA-based.

Sequenced input: peripheral blood. The chain uses TRBV11-2 and TRBJ2-1, with 7 bases lining up with TRBD2. The receptor was isolated from a male donor with glioblastoma. The CDR3 DNA sequence: TGTGCCAGCGGCAAAGAGGTACTAGCGTACTCCTACAATGAGCAGTTCTTC. It is translated as CASGKEVLAYSYNEQFF. The whole variable domain, filled in from reference TRBV11-2 and TRBJ2-1, reads EAGVAQSPRYKIIEKRQSVAFWCNPISGHATLYWYQQILGQGPKLLIQFQNNGVVDDSQLPKDRFSAERLKGVDSTLKIQPAKLEDSAVYLCASGKEVLAYSYNEQFFGPGTRLTVL.